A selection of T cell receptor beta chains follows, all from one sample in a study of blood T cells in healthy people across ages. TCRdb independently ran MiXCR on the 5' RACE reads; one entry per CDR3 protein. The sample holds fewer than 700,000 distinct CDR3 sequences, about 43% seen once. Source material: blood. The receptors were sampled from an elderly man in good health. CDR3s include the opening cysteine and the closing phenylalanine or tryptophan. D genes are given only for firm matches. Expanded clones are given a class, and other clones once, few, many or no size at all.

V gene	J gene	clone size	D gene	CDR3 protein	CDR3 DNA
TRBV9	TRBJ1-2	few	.	CASSPNSQAAGYTF	TGTGCCAGCAGCCCCAATTCGCAGGCCGCCGGCTACACCTTC
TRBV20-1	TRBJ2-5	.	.	CSARVLGYYNEQYF	TGCAGTGCTAGAGTGCTAGGGTATTACAATGAGCAGTACTTC
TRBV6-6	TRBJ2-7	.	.	CASSLQGKMDEQYF	TGTGCCAGCAGTCTACAGGGTAAGATGGACGAGCAGTACTTC
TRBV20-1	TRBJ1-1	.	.	CSVSPGAGTEAFF	TGCAGTGTTAGCCCGGGGGCAGGGACTGAAGCTTTCTTT
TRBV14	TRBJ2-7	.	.	CASSQETGPSHEQYF	TGTGCCAGCAGCCAAGAAACGGGGCCCTCCCACGAGCAGTACTTC
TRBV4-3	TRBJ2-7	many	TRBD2	CASSQDVSGAYEQYF	TGCGCCAGCAGCCAAGATGTTAGCGGGGCCTACGAGCAGTACTTC
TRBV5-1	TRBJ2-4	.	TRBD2	CASSFFPGGGAKNIQYF	TGCGCCAGCAGCTTTTTCCCGGGGGGAGGGGCCAAAAACATTCAGTACTTC
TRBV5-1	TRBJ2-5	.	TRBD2	CASSPEAGGNQETQYF	TGCGCCAGCAGCCCCGAAGCGGGAGGGAACCAAGAGACCCAGTACTTC
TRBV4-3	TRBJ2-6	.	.	CASSQRGRDSGANVLTF	TGCGCCAGCAGCCAGCGGGGCAGGGACTCTGGAGCCAACGTCCTGACTTTC
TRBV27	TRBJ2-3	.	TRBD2	CASSSRYELAGRRNTQYF	TGTGCCAGCAGTTCGCGCTACGAACTAGCGGGGCGTAGGAATACGCAGTATTTT
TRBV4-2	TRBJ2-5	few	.	CASSQDPNSGETQYF	TGTGCCAGCAGCCAAGATCCTAATAGCGGAGAGACCCAGTACTTC
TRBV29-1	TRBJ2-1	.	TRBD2	CSVEGASGGADEQFF	TGCAGCGTTGAAGGGGCTAGCGGGGGTGCGGATGAGCAGTTCTTC
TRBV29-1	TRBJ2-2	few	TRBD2	CSVHLAGGNTGELFF	TGCAGCGTCCACCTAGCGGGGGGTAACACCGGGGAGCTGTTTTTT
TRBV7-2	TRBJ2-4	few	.	CASSLNENIQYF	TGTGCCAGCAGCTTAAACGAGAACATTCAGTACTTC
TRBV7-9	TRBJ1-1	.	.	CASSRQLMNTEAFF	TGTGCCAGCAGCCGACAGCTCATGAACACTGAAGCTTTCTTT
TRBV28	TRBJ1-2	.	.	CASSANSRLYGYTF	TGTGCCAGCAGTGCCAATTCCAGGCTATATGGCTACACCTTC
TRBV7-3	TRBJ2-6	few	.	CASSLMGAGANVLTF	TGTGCCAGCAGCTTAATGGGGGCTGGGGCCAACGTCCTGACTTTC
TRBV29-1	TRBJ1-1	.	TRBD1	CSALGRPGGFMNTEAFF	TGCAGCGCATTGGGGCGGCCAGGGGGTTTCATGAACACTGAAGCTTTCTTT
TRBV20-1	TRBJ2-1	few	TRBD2	CSASPGLAARSYNEQFF	TGCAGTGCTAGTCCCGGACTAGCGGCGCGATCCTACAATGAGCAGTTCTTC